This TCR beta chain was recorded in a study of blood T cell repertoires in COVID-19. Recruitment covered roughly 22 US areas and drew participants whose ages spanned 18 to 89 years. The length of the CDR3 is 15 residues. The germline gives CDR1 KGHSH, CDR2 LQKENI. V was clipped by 0 bases and J by 4 bases, with 10 bases between them. Assay used: immunoSEQ multiplex PCR; TCRdb lists only in-frame clones, some missing. The repertoire holds roughly 500,000 clones, with around nine tenths as singletons. V and J are TRBV18 and TRBJ2-1; D unclear. Sequencing was performed on PBMCs or T cells enriched from blood (not recorded which). This receptor was taken from a middle-aged woman who had recovered from COVID-19. CDR3 amino acids: CASSPPGRIYNEQFF. In DNA form, the CDR3 reads TGTGCCAGCTCACCACCGGGCCGCATTTACAATGAGCAGTTCTTC.